This entry concerns a single T cell receptor beta chain. The data stem from a study of blood T cell repertoires in COVID-19. Study at large: The United States, Italy and Spain were the sources of the acute and convalescent COVID-19 samples.

This CDR3 has 13 amino acids. The germline V and J ends were trimmed by 1 base and 7 bases, with 9 bases remaining between them. Per the germline V gene, CDR1 is MGHRA and CDR2 is YSYEKL. In the source study's methods: Estimation of nucleated cell counts relied on the amplification of reference gene primers. The repertoire was sequenced with immunoSEQ multiplex PCR; TCRdb's copy has only in-frame clones and lacks some. The V and J calls and clone size are taken from that table; D and trimming were inferred from the DNA. The table records 150,000 or so clones, less than 85% of them present only once. The receptor comes from a woman aged 55-70 years with COVID-19, enrolled during active disease. Material for sequencing was peripheral blood. The chain joins TRBV4-1 to TRBJ2-3; D gene ambiguous. In nucleotides, the CDR3 is TGCGCCAGCAGCCAAGTTGGGCTAAATACGCAGTATTTT. Its protein is CASSQVGLNTQYF.